Listed below are T cell receptor beta chains from one sample, sequenced in a study of T cells in Graves' hyperthyroidism and ophthalmopathy. TCRdb ran MiXCR on the multiplex PCR reads and lists one entry per CDR3 protein. The sample carries fewer than 900,000 distinct CDR3 sequences, about 17% recorded once. The sequencing input was blood. The receptors shown here come from a woman between 50 and 59 years old with Graves' hyperthyroidism that later progressed to Graves' ophthalmopathy. Each CDR3 is given without its conserved first and last residue.

v_call cdr3_aa
TRBV5-5 ASRRGTGRKY
TRBV6-2/TRBV6-3 ASSQGHATDTQY
TRBV7-3 ASSWAGGVTDTQY
TRBV3-1 ASSQVSDQPQH
TRBV20-1 SASGGEDQPQH
TRBV19 ASSMGQPNQPQH
TRBV25-1 ASSEWAGGSNTGELF
TRBV11-2 ASSFGYNQPQH
TRBV7-9 ASSLQDQWYEQY
TRBV12-3/TRBV12-4 ASGTGGGDTQY
TRBV29-1 SAAAGRLGGELF
TRBV11-2 ASSLDPGKGSPLH
TRBV12-3/TRBV12-4 ASSLGSELYEQY
TRBV11-2 ASSTGGTYSYEQY
TRBV27 ASGSTEINYGYT
TRBV7-8 ASRLDVDGQPQH
TRBV11-2 ASSMTSGRSSYEQY
TRBV20-1 SARALREGGYEQY
TRBV4-1 ASSQLLVKRGNYGYT
TRBV6-1 ASSNINAGYT
TRBV7-2 ASSLDADLNTEAF
TRBV7-2 ASSPAGGGRETQY
TRBV27 ASRYRGWTEAF
TRBV5-8 ASSNPGTENTEAF
TRBV5-1 ASRFAGGSTDTQY
TRBV3-1 ASSQDSGAGELF
TRBV30 AWRPGTGALAGANVLT
TRBV7-6 ASSLAGQDTEAF